Each of the 32 T cell receptor beta chains below was sequenced from the same sample in a study of OX40 agonist ivuxolimab in advanced cancers. Sequencing used immunoSEQ multiplex PCR; TCRdb keeps in-frame clones, though not all of them. The sample records around 25,000 clones, around 81% being singletons. The sequencing here drew on CD4+ or CD8+ T cells sorted from blood, taken in a trial of the OX40 agonist ivuxolimab. The receptors shown here come from an adult with an advanced solid tumor such as melanoma, head and neck, liver or kidney cancer.

The V gene is TRBV27, the J gene TRBJ2-4, with TRBD2 identical over 12 bases. Unmatched junction bases numbered 2, after V lost 5 bases and J lost 0 bases. This CDR3 region has 16 residues. Germline V gene data show CDR1 as MNHEY and CDR2 as SMNVEV (reference sequence). CDR3 nucleotides: TGTGCCAGCAGTACGACTAGCGGGAGAGCCAAAAACATTCAGTACTTC. Residues: CASSTTSGRAKNIQYF.

V and J are TRBV19 and TRBJ2-1; D ambiguous. CDR3 length equals 14 residues. Trimming stripped 0 bases from V and 3 bases from J, with 6 bases between. The germline gives CDR1 LNHDA, CDR2 SQIVND (reference sequence). In DNA, the CDR3 is TGTGCCAGTAGTATAGATGGCGGCTACAATGAGCAGTTCTTC. Encoded protein: CASSIDGGYNEQFF. Full variable domain (missing parts from reference TRBV19 and TRBJ2-1): DGGITQSPKYLFRKEGQNVTLSCEQNLNHDAMYWYRQDPGQGLRLIYYSQIVNDFQKGDIAEGYSVSREKKESFPLTVTSAQKNPTAFYLCASSIDGGYNEQFFGPGTRLTVL.

The chain combines TRBV27 with TRBJ1-2, with 9 positions matching TRBD1. Per the germline V gene, CDR1 is MNHEY and CDR2 is SMNVEV (reference sequence). The CDR3 totals 13 residues. V gave up 2 bases and J gave up 7 bases; unmatched junction bases: 2. The DNA of the CDR3 is TGTGCCAGCAGTTTAGGACAGGGGTTTGGCTACACCTTC. Translation: CASSLGQGFGYTF.

There are a few counts of this clone. This chain joins TRBV7-3 and TRBJ1-1, with 9 nucleotides matching TRBD1. The CDR3 spans 14 residues. With 4 bases clipped from V and 4 bases from J, the junction kept 4 bases outside the gene matches. Looked up from germline, CDR1 is SGHTA and CDR2 is FQGTGA. The CDR3 spells CASSSMGQGTEAFF. CDR3 nucleotides: TGTGCCAGCAGCTCAATGGGACAGGGCACTGAAGCTTTCTTT.

V is TRBV27 and J is TRBJ1-4; D is ambiguous. V gave up 10 bases and J gave up 7 bases, with 16 bases separating them. The germline V gene has CDR1 MNHEY and CDR2 SMNVEV (reference sequence). The CDR3 covers 13 residues. The CDR3 nucleotides are TGTGCCACCTCGGACGTGATAGGTGAAAAACTGTTTTTT. It is translated as CATSDVIGEKLFF.

This chain links TRBV7-8 with TRBJ2-3; tentative D call: TRBD2 (6 bases). The germline CDR1 and CDR2 sequences are SGHVS and FQNEAQ. This CDR3 has 14 amino acids. Trimming left V 4 bases short and J 2 bases short, with 10 bases between. The CDR3 loop reads CASSSGGYTDTQYF. As DNA, the CDR3 is TGTGCCAGCAGCTCCGGGGGTTACACAGATACGCAGTATTTT.

The rearrangement joins TRBV28 to TRBJ2-1; 10 bases fit TRBD2. Germline V CDR1 and CDR2: MDHEN, SYDVKM. The CDR3 extends over 19 amino acids. Germline trimming cut 4 bases from V and 0 bases from J; bases unmatched to any gene: 12. The CDR3 DNA follows: TGTGCCAGCAGTTCCGTAATTAGCGGGAGGTCGAACTCCTACAATGAGCAGTTCTTC. Its protein product is CASSSVISGRSNSYNEQFF.

The CDR3 here is CASSFLVGLDTQYF. In DNA, the CDR3 is TGTGCCAGCAGTTTCTTAGTTGGTTTGGATACGCAGTATTTT. The chain carries TRBV27 and TRBJ2-3; D remains ambiguous. This CDR3 is built from 14 residues. CDR1 is MNHEY, CDR2 SMNVEV, per germline (reference sequence). The V gene lost 3 bases and the J gene lost 6 bases, with 13 bases spanning the gap.

The rearrangement joins TRBV18 to TRBJ1-1, with D possibly TRBD1 on 5 matching bases. V was shortened by 3 bases and J by 4 bases, with 18 bases between the two germline ends. From germline, CDR1 is KGHSH and CDR2 LQKENI. CDR3 length: 16 residues. As DNA, the CDR3 is TGTGCCAGCTCACCGTTGGGGGGTCGAGGATCCACTGAAGCTTTCTTT. This sequence encodes CASSPLGGRGSTEAFF.

The gene calls are TRBV6-5 and TRBJ2-1; 10 bases are shared with TRBD2. This CDR3 is 14 amino acids long. The V and J ends lost 9 bases and 6 bases, in that order; junction bases with no gene match: 8. From germline, CDR1 is MNHEY and CDR2 SVGAGI. The CDR3 loop reads CASHPSGGTNEQFF. The CDR3 DNA is TGTGCCAGTCATCCTAGCGGGGGTACCAATGAGCAGTTCTTC.

This clone was recorded only once. The chain employs TRBV5-1 and TRBJ2-7; a weak D match, TRBD1 (5 bases). CDR3 size: 13 residues. CDR1 and CDR2 (germline): SGHRS, YFSETQ. V lost 5 bases, J lost 2 bases, and 11 bases lay in between. This chain's CDR3 is CASSLDTTYEQYF. CDR3 in DNA: TGCGCCAGCAGTCTGGACACCACCTACGAGCAGTACTTC.

The J gene is TRBJ2-4, the V gene TRBV7-9; D is perhaps TRBD1 (6 bases). V gave up 1 base and J gave up 0 bases, with 13 bases separating them. CDR1 and CDR2 from the germline V gene are SEHNR and FQNEAQ (reference sequence). CDR3 size: 17 residues. CDR3 bases: TGTGCCAGCAGCTTAGGCCCCGGACAGATAGCCAAAAACATTCAGTACTTC. Protein product: CASSLGPGQIAKNIQYF.

The chain employs TRBV4-3 and TRBJ2-1; 11 nucleotides agree with TRBD2. V shed 2 bases, J shed 0 bases, and the junction held 9 bases outside the gene matches. Germline loops: CDR1 LGHNA, CDR2 YSLEER. This CDR3 is built from 19 residues. CDR3 nucleotide sequence: TGCGCCAGCAGCCAATCACTAGCGGGGGCCCAGAGCTCCTACAATGAGCAGTTCTTC. Translating it yields CASSQSLAGAQSSYNEQFF.

CDR3 DNA: TGTGCCAGCAGCGTGGGGTCCGTAGCGGGAGGGCCCTACAATGAGCAGTTCTTC. Translation: CASSVGSVAGGPYNEQFF. The rearrangement uses TRBV9 and TRBJ2-1, with 11 bases fitting TRBD2. CDR1 is SGDLS, CDR2 YYNGEE, per germline. Unmatched junction bases numbered 9, after V lost 2 bases and J lost 2 bases. The CDR3 has 18 amino acids.

The chain employs TRBV6-5 and TRBJ2-3; D ambiguous. The CDR3 is 15 amino acids. Between the trimmed V and J ends, which lost 2 bases and 0 bases, there was a span of 9 bases. Germline CDR1 is MNHEY and CDR2 is SVGAGI. The CDR3 bases are TGTGCCAGCAGTTACACCCAGCCTAGCACAGATACGCAGTATTTT. Translating it yields CASSYTQPSTDTQYF.

The chain employs TRBV7-3 and TRBJ1-6; D uncertain. Germline V CDR1 and CDR2: SGHTA, FQGTGA. The CDR3 runs to 14 residues. V lost 0 bases and J 7 bases, leaving 7 bases between the germline ends. CDR3 sequence (DNA): TGTGCCAGCAGCTTAACAGGGTCCAATTCACCCCTCCACTTT. It yields the protein CASSLTGSNSPLHF.

This clone was seen a single time. The V gene is TRBV7-9, the J gene TRBJ1-1; 7 positions match TRBD1. The ends lost 5 bases at V and 2 bases at J; junction bases unmatched: 5. CDR1 and CDR2 (germline): SEHNR, FQNEAQ (reference sequence). The CDR3 extends over 14 amino acids. CDR3 nucleotides: TGTGCCAGCAGCCGGGACAGCCAAAACACTGAAGCTTTCTTT. Protein: CASSRDSQNTEAFF.

This clone was detected a few times. This chain connects TRBV4-2 to TRBJ2-1, with D possibly matching TRBD1 (5 bases). V lost 2 bases, J lost 2 bases, and 16 bases lay in between. CDR3 length: 17 amino acids. CDR1 is LGHNA and CDR2 is YNFKEQ in the germline V gene. Written as DNA, the CDR3 is TGTGCCAGCAGCCAAAGGGTATTACAGGCTGCCTACAATGAGCAGTTCTTC. As protein: CASSQRVLQAAYNEQFF.

The V call is TRBV4-3, the J call TRBJ2-1, with a weak D call TRBD2 (6 bases). CDR1 is LGHNA, CDR2 YSLEER, per germline. The CDR3 is made up of 16 amino acids. Trimming took 3 bases from V and 3 from J, leaving 15 bases between them. The CDR3 here is CASSHLGGRNYNEQFF. The DNA for the CDR3 is TGCGCCAGCAGCCACCTGGGGGGACGCAACTACAATGAGCAGTTCTTC.

The chain combines TRBV4-3 with TRBJ2-7; TRBD2 matches 8 bases. Germline CDR1 is LGHNA and CDR2 is YSLEER. J gave up 3 bases and V 4 bases, and 14 bases lay outside the gene matches. The CDR3 sequence is 17 residues long. The CDR3: CASSPSGTSGYYYEQYF. CDR3 DNA sequence: TGCGCCAGCAGCCCTTCCGGGACTAGTGGATACTACTACGAGCAGTACTTC.

The chain is built from TRBV6-5 and TRBJ2-1; TRBD2 aligns across 9 bases. CDR1 and CDR2 from the germline V gene are MNHEY and SVGAGI. The J segment lost 3 bases and the V segment lost 5 bases, leaving 2 bases of the junction unmatched. CDR3 size: 14 residues. In DNA, the CDR3 is TGTGCCAGCAGTGGGACTAGCCGCTACAATGAGCAGTTCTTC. Amino acid sequence: CASSGTSRYNEQFF.

The V gene is TRBV5-4, the J gene TRBJ2-3, with TRBD2 matching 10 bases. The germline gives CDR1 SGHNT, CDR2 YYREEE (reference sequence). The J segment lost 2 bases and the V segment lost 3 bases, leaving 18 bases of the junction unmatched. This CDR3 comprises 20 residues. CDR3: CASSWAVVAGGQGNTDTQYF. The CDR3 coding sequence is TGTGCCAGCAGCTGGGCCGTGGTAGCGGGGGGTCAGGGAAACACAGATACGCAGTATTTT. Using reference TRBV5-4 and TRBJ2-3 for the parts outside the CDR3, the full variable domain is ETGVTQSPTHLIKTRGQQVTLRCSSQSGHNTVSWYQQALGQGPQFIFQYYREEENGRGNFPPRFSGLQFPNYSSELNVNALELDDSALYLCASSWAVVAGGQGNTDTQYFGPGTRLTVL.

This sequence joins TRBV29-1 and TRBJ2-7, with D possibly matching TRBD2 (5 bases). Trimming took 4 bases from V and 2 from J, leaving 9 bases between them. CDR1 is SQVTM, CDR2 ANQGSEA, per germline. The CDR3 covers 12 residues. DNA of the CDR3: TGCAGCGTTGCCGGGATGGCCTACGAGCAGTACTTC. Translation: CSVAGMAYEQYF.

The chain uses TRBV7-9 and TRBJ2-7; D gene unclear. CDR1 is SEHNR and CDR2 is FQNEAQ in the germline V gene (reference sequence). V was shortened by 4 bases and J by 4 bases, with 8 bases between the two germline ends. The CDR3 is 12 amino acids. CDR3 residues: CASSSDTYEQYF. The CDR3 nucleotides are TGTGCCAGCAGCTCCGACACGTACGAGCAGTACTTC.

There are a few counts of this clone. The J gene is TRBJ1-2, the V gene TRBV7-8, with D possibly being TRBD1 (5 bases). The CDR3 has 14 residues. In germline, CDR1 is SGHVS, CDR2 FQNEAQ. Trimming cost V 5 bases and J 14 bases, with 24 bases left between them. The CDR3 loop reads CASSPYTGPGQLTF. DNA for the CDR3: TGTGCCAGCAGCCCGTATACCGGGCCAGGGCAATTAACCTTC.

The V call is TRBV19, the J call TRBJ1-6; TRBD1 matches at 8 bases. CDR1 and CDR2 from the germline V gene are LNHDA and SQIVND (reference sequence). With 7 bases clipped from V and 5 bases from J, the junction kept 7 bases outside the gene matches. The CDR3 consists of 15 residues. The CDR3 sequence: CASTIPGQDNSPLHF. The CDR3 DNA reads TGTGCCAGTACCATTCCGGGACAGGATAATTCACCCCTCCACTTT.

The CDR3 here is CAISEFFLEGTYNEQFF. The CDR3 region has the DNA TGTGCCATCAGTGAGTTCTTCCTTGAGGGGACCTACAATGAGCAGTTCTTC. The V gene is TRBV10-3, the J gene TRBJ2-1; TRBD1 or TRBD2 may be the D gene (5 bases each). Trimming cost V 1 base and J 2 bases, with 15 bases left between them. Germline CDR1 reads ENHRY; CDR2 reads SYGVKD. The length of the CDR3 is 17 residues.

This chain connects TRBV7-6 to TRBJ2-5, with unresolved D. Germline assignment: CDR1 SGHVS and CDR2 FNYEAQ. Trimming left V 1 base short and J 5 bases short, with 14 bases between. The length of the CDR3 is 15 residues. CDR3 residues: CASSLGLGYGETQYF. In nucleotides, the CDR3 is TGTGCCAGCAGCTTAGGATTGGGGTATGGGGAGACCCAGTACTTC.

Here the CDR3 reads CASSALNTEAFF. In nucleotides, the CDR3 is TGTGCCAGCTCCGCATTGAACACTGAAGCTTTCTTT. The V gene is TRBV27, the J gene TRBJ1-1; no reliable D call. The V end was cut by 8 bases, the J end by 0 bases, with 7 bases between. Germline V gives CDR1 MNHEY, CDR2 SMNVEV (reference sequence). CDR3 length equals 12 residues.

The chain carries TRBV2 and TRBJ1-1; D might be TRBD1 (5 bases). The CDR3 has 15 amino acids. Trimming left V 3 bases short and J 6 bases short, with 17 bases between. Germline CDR1 reads SNHLY; CDR2 reads FYNNEI. The CDR3 region is CASSEGGVILAEAFF. CDR3 DNA sequence: TGTGCCAGCAGTGAGGGGGGGGTTATTCTTGCTGAAGCTTTCTTT.

The rearrangement links TRBV28 to TRBJ1-5; no firm D call. Germline CDR1 MDHEN, CDR2 SYDVKM. The V end was cut by 3 bases, the J end by 3 bases, with 9 bases between. This CDR3 is built from 14 residues. In nucleotides, the CDR3 is TGTGCCAGCAGTTTCGGACGGAACAATCAGCCCCAGCATTTT. This sequence encodes CASSFGRNNQPQHF.

This rearrangement joins TRBV7-6 to TRBJ1-4; D gene unclear. V was trimmed by 5 bases and J by 6 bases, leaving 10 bases between them. Germline V gene lookup returns CDR1 SGHVS and CDR2 FNYEAQ. This CDR3 contains 13 residues. The CDR3 DNA follows: TGTGCCAGCAGCATAGGCAGTGATGAAAAACTGTTTTTT. Translation: CASSIGSDEKLFF. The whole variable domain, filled in from reference TRBV7-6 and TRBJ1-4, reads GAGVSQSPRYKVTKRGQDVALRCDPISGHVSLYWYRQALGQGPEFLTYFNYEAQQDKSGLPNDRFSAERPEGSISTLTIQRTEQRDSAMYRCASSIGSDEKLFFGSGTQLSVL.